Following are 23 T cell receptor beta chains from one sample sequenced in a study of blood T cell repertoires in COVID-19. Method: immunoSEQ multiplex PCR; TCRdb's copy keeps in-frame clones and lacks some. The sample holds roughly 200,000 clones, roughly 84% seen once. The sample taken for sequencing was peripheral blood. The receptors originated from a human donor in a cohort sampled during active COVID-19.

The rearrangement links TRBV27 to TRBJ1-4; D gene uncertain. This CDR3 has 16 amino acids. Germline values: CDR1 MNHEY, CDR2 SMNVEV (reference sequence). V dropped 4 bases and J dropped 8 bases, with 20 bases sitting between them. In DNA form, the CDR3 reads TGTGCCAGCAGTTCCACGCAGTTAACATTAAAGGAAAAACTGTTTTTT. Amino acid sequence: CASSSTQLTLKEKLFF.

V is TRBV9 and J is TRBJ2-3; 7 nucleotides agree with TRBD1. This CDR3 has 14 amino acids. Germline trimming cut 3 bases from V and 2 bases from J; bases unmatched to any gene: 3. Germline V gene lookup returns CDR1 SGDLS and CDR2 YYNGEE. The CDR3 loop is CASSGGQPTDTQYF. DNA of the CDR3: TGTGCCAGCAGCGGGGGACAGCCCACAGATACGCAGTATTTT.

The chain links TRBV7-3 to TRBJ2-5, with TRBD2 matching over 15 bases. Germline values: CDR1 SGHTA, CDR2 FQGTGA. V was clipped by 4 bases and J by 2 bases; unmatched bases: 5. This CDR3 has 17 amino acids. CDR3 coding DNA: TGTGCCAGCAGCTCGGGACTAGCGGGAGGTGTTCAAGAGACCCAGTACTTC. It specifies CASSSGLAGGVQETQYF.

CDR3 protein: CAISESGAFYGYTF. The CDR3, as DNA: TGTGCCATCAGTGAGTCGGGGGCTTTCTATGGCTACACCTTC. This chain joins TRBV10-3 and TRBJ1-2; tentatively, D is TRBD1 (6 bases). CDR1 and CDR2 (germline): ENHRY, SYGVKD. Trimming took 0 bases from V and 4 from J, leaving 9 bases between them. The CDR3 sequence is 14 residues long.

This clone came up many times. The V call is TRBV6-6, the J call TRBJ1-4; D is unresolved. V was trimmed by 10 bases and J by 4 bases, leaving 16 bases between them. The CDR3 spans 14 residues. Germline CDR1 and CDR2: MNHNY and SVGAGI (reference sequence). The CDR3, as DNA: TGTGCCACCCAGATCGACGGACTTAATGAAAAACTGTTTTTT. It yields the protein CATQIDGLNEKLFF.

CDR3 protein: CASSLLAGGLREQYF. CDR3 DNA sequence: TGTGCCAGCAGCCTTCTAGCGGGAGGGTTACGAGAGCAGTACTTC. The rearrangement links TRBV5-6 to TRBJ2-7; 12 bases align to TRBD2. The junction had 9 bases not matched to a gene; V was cut back by 4 bases and J by 7 bases. The CDR3 totals 15 residues. CDR1 and CDR2 from the germline V gene are SGHDT and YYEEEE. Looking up the rest from reference TRBV5-6 and TRBJ2-7 gives the full variable domain: DAGVTQSPTHLIKTRGQQVTLRCSPKSGHDTVSWYQQALGQGPQFIFQYYEEEERQRGNFPDRFSGHQFPNYSSELNVNALLLGDSALYLCASSLLAGGLREQYFGPGTRLTVT.

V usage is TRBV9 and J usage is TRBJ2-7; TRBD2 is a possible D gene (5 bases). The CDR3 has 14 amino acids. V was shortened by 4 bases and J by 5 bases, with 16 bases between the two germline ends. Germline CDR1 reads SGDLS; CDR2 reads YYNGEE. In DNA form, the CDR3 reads TGTGCCAGCAGCCCCCGGACCACCGGGGACGAGCAGTACTTC. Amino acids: CASSPRTTGDEQYF.

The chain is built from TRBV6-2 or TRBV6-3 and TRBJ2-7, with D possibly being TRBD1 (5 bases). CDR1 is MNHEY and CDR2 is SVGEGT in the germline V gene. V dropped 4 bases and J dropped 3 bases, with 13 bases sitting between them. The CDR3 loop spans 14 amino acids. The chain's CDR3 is CASSWGSDGYEQYF. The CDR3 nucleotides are TGTGCCAGCAGTTGGGGCAGTGACGGCTACGAGCAGTACTTC.

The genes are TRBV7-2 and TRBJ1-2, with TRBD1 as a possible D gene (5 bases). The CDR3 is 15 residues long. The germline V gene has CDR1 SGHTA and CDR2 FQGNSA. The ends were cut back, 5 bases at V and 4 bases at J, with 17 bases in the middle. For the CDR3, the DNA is TGTGCCAGCAGCCCAATAGAGATGGGGGGCTATGGCTACACCTTC. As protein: CASSPIEMGGYGYTF.

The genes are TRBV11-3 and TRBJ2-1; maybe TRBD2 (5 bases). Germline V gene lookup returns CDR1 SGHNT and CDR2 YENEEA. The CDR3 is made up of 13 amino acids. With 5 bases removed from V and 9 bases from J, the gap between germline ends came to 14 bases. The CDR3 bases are TGTGCCAGCAGCCGAAAGGAGGAGGCTGAGCAGTTCTTC. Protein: CASSRKEEAEQFF.

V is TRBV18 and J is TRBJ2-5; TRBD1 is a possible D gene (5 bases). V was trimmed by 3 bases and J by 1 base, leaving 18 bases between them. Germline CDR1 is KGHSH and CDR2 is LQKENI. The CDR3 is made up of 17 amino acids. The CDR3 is CASSPGGGQGTQETQYF. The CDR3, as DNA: TGTGCCAGCTCACCCGGTGGTGGTCAGGGAACCCAAGAGACCCAGTACTTC.

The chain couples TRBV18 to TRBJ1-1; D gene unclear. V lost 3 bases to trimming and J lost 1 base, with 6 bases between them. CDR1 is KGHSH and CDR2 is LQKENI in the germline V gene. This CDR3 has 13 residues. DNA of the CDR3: TGTGCCAGCTCACCCTATCGGAACACTGAAGCTTTCTTT. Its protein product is CASSPYRNTEAFF.

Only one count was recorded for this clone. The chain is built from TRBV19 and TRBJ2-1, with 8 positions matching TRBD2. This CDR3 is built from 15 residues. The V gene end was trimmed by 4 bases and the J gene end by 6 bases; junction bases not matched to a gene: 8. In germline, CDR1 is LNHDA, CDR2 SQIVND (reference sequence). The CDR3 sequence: CASSTGTRGANEQFF. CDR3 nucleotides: TGTGCCAGTAGTACCGGGACTAGGGGTGCCAATGAGCAGTTCTTC.

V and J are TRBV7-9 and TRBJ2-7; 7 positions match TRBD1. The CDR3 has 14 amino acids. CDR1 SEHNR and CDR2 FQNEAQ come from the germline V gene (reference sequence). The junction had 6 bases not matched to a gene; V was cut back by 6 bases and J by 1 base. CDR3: CASRPGTASYEQYF. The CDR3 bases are TGTGCCAGCAGACCCGGGACAGCGTCCTACGAGCAGTACTTC. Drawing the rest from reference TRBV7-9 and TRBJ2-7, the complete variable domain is DTGVSQNPRHKITKRGQNVTFRCDPISEHNRLYWYRQTLGQGPEFLTYFQNEAQLEKSRLLSDRFSAERPKGSFSTLEIQRTEQGDSAMYLCASRPGTASYEQYFGPGTRLTVT.

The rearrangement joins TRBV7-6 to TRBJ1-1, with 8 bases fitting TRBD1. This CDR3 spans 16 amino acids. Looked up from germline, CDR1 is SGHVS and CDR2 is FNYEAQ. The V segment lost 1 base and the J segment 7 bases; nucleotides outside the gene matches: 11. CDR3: CASSLVGGRGPGEAFF. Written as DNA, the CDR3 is TGTGCCAGCAGCTTAGTGGGAGGCAGGGGGCCGGGTGAAGCTTTCTTT.

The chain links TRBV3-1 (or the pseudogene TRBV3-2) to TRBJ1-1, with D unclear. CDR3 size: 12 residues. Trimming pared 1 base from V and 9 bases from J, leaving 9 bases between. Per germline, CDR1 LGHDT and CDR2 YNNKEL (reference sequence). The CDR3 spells CASSQGGQQAFF. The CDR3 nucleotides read TGTGCCAGCAGCCAAGGAGGGCAGCAAGCTTTCTTT.

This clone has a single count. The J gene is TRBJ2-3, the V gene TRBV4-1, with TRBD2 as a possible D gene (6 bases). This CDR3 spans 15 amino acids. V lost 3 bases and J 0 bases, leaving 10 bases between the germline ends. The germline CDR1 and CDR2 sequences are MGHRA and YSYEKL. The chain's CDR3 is CASSQEGASTDTQYF. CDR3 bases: TGCGCCAGCAGCCAGGAGGGTGCTAGCACAGATACGCAGTATTTT.

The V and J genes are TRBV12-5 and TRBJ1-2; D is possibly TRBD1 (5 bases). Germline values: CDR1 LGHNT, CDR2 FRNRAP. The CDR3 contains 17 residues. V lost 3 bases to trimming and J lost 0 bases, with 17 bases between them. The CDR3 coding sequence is TGTGCTAGTGGTTTCGACCTTCGACAGCCTTCTAACTATGGCTACACCTTC. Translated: CASGFDLRQPSNYGYTF.

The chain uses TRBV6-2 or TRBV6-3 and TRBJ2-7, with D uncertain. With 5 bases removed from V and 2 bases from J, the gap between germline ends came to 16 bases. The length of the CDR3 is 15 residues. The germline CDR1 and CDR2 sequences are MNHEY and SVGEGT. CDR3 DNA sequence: TGTGCCAGCAGTACCCGAGGCACCCCCCCCTACGAGCAGTACTTC. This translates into CASSTRGTPPYEQYF.

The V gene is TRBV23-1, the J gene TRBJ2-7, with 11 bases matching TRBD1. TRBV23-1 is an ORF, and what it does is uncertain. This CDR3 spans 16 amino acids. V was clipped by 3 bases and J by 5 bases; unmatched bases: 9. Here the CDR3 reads CASSHALGTGGDEQYF. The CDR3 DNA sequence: TGCGCCAGCAGTCATGCCTTAGGGACAGGGGGGGACGAGCAGTACTTC.

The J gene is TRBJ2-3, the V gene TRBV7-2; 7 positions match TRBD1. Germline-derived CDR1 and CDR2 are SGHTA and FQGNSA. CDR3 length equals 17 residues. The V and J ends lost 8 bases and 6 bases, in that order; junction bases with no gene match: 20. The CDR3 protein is CASRLNGRLTGMDTQYF. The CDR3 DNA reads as TGTGCCAGCCGCCTTAACGGACGATTGACAGGGATGGATACGCAGTATTTT.

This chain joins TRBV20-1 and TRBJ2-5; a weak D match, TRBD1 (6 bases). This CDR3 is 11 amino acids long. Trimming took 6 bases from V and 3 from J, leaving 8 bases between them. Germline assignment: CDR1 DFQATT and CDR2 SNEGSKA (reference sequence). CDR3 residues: CSARGKETQYF. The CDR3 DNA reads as TGCAGTGCGAGGGGGAAAGAGACCCAGTACTTC.

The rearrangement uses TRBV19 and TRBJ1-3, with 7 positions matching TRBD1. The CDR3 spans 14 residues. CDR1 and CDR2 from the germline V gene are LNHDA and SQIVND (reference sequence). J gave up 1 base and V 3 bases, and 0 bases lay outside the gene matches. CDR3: CASSMTGSGNTIYF. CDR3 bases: TGTGCCAGTAGTATGACAGGGTCTGGAAACACCATATATTTT.